This entry lists 26 T cell receptor beta chains sequenced from one sample in a study of blood T cells in healthy people across ages. Primed by a sample-barcoded 5' primer and a J-beta primer mix, a second PCR proceeded for 7 to 11 cycles. TCRdb itself ran the 5' RACE reads through MiXCR, one entry per CDR3 protein. The data show some 550,000 distinct CDR3 sequences, roughly 48% seen once. Sequenced input: blood. The receptor set was obtained from a man older than 75 in good health.

The gene calls are TRBV12-3 or TRBV12-4 and TRBJ2-4; 9 bases are shared with TRBD1. The CDR3 length is 15 residues. V was clipped by 4 bases and J by 7 bases; unmatched bases: 8. The CDR3 nucleotides are TGTGCCAGCAGTTGGGGACAGGGCGGAGGGAACATTCAGTACTTC. Translating gives CASSWGQGGGNIQYF.

The rearrangement uses TRBV4-2 and TRBJ2-3; 11 nucleotides match TRBD2. Germline-derived CDR1 and CDR2 are LGHNA and YNFKEQ. This CDR3 is built from 16 residues. J lost 4 bases, V lost 0 bases, and 3 bases had no gene match. DNA of the CDR3: TGTGCCAGCAGCCAAGAGGTTAGCGGGAGGGCAGATACGCAGTATTTT. This sequence encodes CASSQEVSGRADTQYF.

The chain joins TRBV10-3 to TRBJ2-7; the D is unclear. Trimming took 0 bases from V and 7 from J, leaving 10 bases between them. CDR1 and CDR2 (germline): ENHRY, SYGVKD. This CDR3 comprises 13 residues. CDR3 in DNA: TGTGCCATCAGTGAGTCGGACCGGTGGGAGCAGTACTTC. It yields the protein CAISESDRWEQYF.

This chain joins TRBV7-3 and TRBJ2-1; D not certain. V was trimmed by 5 bases and J by 2 bases, leaving 10 bases between them. The CDR3 length is 14 residues. The germline gives CDR1 SGHTA, CDR2 FQGTGA. In DNA, the CDR3 is TGTGCCAGCAGCAGAAACCATGCCTACAATGAGCAGTTCTTC. This sequence encodes CASSRNHAYNEQFF.

This clonotype appeared a single time. The V and J genes are TRBV29-1 and TRBJ2-1, with D perhaps matching TRBD1 or TRBD2 (6 bases each). The V end was cut by 3 bases, the J end by 8 bases, with 17 bases between. The CDR3 runs to 14 residues. The V gene's germline CDR1 is SQVTM and CDR2 ANQGSEA. Here the CDR3 DNA reads TGCAGCGTTGATCCGGGGGCCACGTCCTATGAGCAGTTCTTC. Translation: CSVDPGATSYEQFF.

The CDR3 spells CASSLGQGINQPQHF. CDR3 DNA: TGTGCCAGCAGTCTTGGACAGGGCATAAATCAGCCCCAGCATTTT. The rearrangement joins TRBV12-3 or TRBV12-4 to TRBJ1-5; 8 positions agree with TRBD1. The trim removed 5 bases at V and 4 bases at J, leaving 7 bases unmatched. The CDR3 has 15 amino acids.

In the case of this clonotype: One end of the junction varies from germline; a read error may be responsible. This chain joins TRBV4-1 and TRBJ2-6; perhaps TRBD1 as D (6 bases). This CDR3 is 20 amino acids long. CDR1 is MGHRA, CDR2 YSYEKL, per germline. For the CDR3, the DNA is TGCGCCAGCGGCCAAGATAGTAAGGCCAGGGGAAACTCTGGGGCCAACGTCCTGACTTTC. Residues: CASGQDSKARGNSGANVLTF.

This clonotype was picked up a small number of times. This chain joins TRBV4-2 and TRBJ2-7, with D maybe TRBD2 (5 bases). V dropped 0 bases and J dropped 1 base, with 7 bases sitting between them. Germline CDR1 LGHNA, CDR2 YNFKEQ. This CDR3 has 14 residues. The CDR3 is CASSQDTRSYEQYF. The CDR3 region has the DNA TGTGCCAGCAGCCAAGACACTAGATCCTACGAGCAGTACTTC.

V gene TRBV7-2 combines with J gene TRBJ2-1; the D is unclear. With 1 base removed from V and 2 bases from J, the gap between germline ends came to 6 bases. Germline V lookup: CDR1 SGHTA, CDR2 FQGNSA. This CDR3 is built from 14 residues. CDR3 residues: CASSLGTPYNEQFF. The CDR3 nucleotides are TGTGCCAGCAGCTTAGGCACCCCCTACAATGAGCAGTTCTTC.

V is TRBV6-5 and J is TRBJ1-5; D may be TRBD1 (5 bases). CDR3 length: 14 residues. From germline, CDR1 is MNHEY and CDR2 SVGAGI. Trimming stripped 9 bases from V and 0 bases from J, with 12 bases between. CDR3 region: CASGRDGSNQPQHF. CDR3 sequence (DNA): TGTGCCAGTGGACGGGACGGTAGCAATCAGCCCCAGCATTTT.

This clonotype was recorded many times. V usage is TRBV28 and J usage is TRBJ2-1; TRBD1 agrees at 7 bases. This CDR3 region has 13 residues. V trimming: 9 bases; J trimming: 4 bases; junction bases outside the gene matches: 6. Germline assignment: CDR1 MDHEN and CDR2 SYDVKM. The CDR3 DNA sequence: TGTGCCAGTTCGGGACAGCGTTACAATGAGCAGTTCTTC. It specifies CASSGQRYNEQFF.

The chain recombines TRBV20-1 with TRBJ2-4; D not resolved. Per the germline V gene, CDR1 is DFQATT and CDR2 is SNEGSKA (reference sequence). Trimming took 5 bases from V and 8 from J, leaving 19 bases between them. The length of the CDR3 is 14 residues. The CDR3 nucleotides read TGCAGTGCTGAGCCGACGGTCGAACGGGACATTCAGTACTTC. It translates to CSAEPTVERDIQYF.

This clonotype was observed a single time. This chain uses TRBV28 with TRBJ2-7; 11 bases line up with TRBD2. There are 15 residues in the CDR3. CDR1 and CDR2 (germline): MDHEN, SYDVKM. The V segment lost 1 base and the J segment 6 bases; nucleotides outside the gene matches: 5. In nucleotides, the CDR3 is TGTGCCAGCAGTTTATTGGCTAGCGGGAGGAGCGAGCAGTACTTC. It yields the protein CASSLLASGRSEQYF.

This clonotype was seen a few times. The chain uses TRBV5-1 and TRBJ2-1; D might be TRBD1 (7 bases). The V and J ends lost 8 bases and 7 bases respectively, with 13 bases between them. This CDR3 is built from 12 residues. Germline values: CDR1 SGHRS, CDR2 YFSETQ. The CDR3 DNA is TGCGCCAGTAAGACAGGGACTAATGAGCAGTTCTTC. Its protein is CASKTGTNEQFF.

The chain recombines TRBV7-2 with TRBJ2-2, with 9 bases identical to TRBD2. CDR1 SGHTA and CDR2 FQGNSA come from the germline V gene. Unmatched junction bases numbered 9, after V lost 0 bases and J lost 10 bases. This CDR3 spans 16 amino acids. The CDR3 nucleotides read TGTGCCAGCAGCTTAGCCGGGCGGGGGGGTTCCGTGGAGCTGTTTTTT. It encodes CASSLAGRGGSVELFF.

The rearrangement joins TRBV3-1 to TRBJ2-2; tentatively, D is TRBD2 (5 bases). With 6 bases removed from V and 2 bases from J, the gap between germline ends came to 16 bases. Germline values: CDR1 LGHDT, CDR2 YNNKEL (reference sequence). The CDR3 is made up of 16 amino acids. CDR3 in DNA: TGTGCCAGCAGGAGGCTTGCCGGGATCAACACCGGGGAGCTGTTTTTT. Translated: CASRRLAGINTGELFF.

The gene calls are TRBV5-5 and TRBJ2-1; D unresolved. The germline V gene has CDR1 SGHKS and CDR2 YYEKEE (reference sequence). The CDR3 has 12 residues. Between the trimmed V and J ends, which lost 2 bases and 7 bases, there was a span of 7 bases. The CDR3 DNA sequence: TGTGCCAGCAGCTTTTCCGAAAATGAGCAGTTCTTC. Translation: CASSFSENEQFF.

The chain couples TRBV28 to TRBJ1-5, with D possibly being TRBD1 (6 bases). Trimming removed 2 bases from V and 0 bases from J, with 17 bases in between. The CDR3 has 18 amino acids. Germline-derived CDR1 and CDR2 are MDHEN and SYDVKM. The CDR3 region has the DNA TGTGCCAGCAGTTTACCCCCGGACAGACGAAATAGCAATCAGCCCCAGCATTTT. This codes for CASSLPPDRRNSNQPQHF.

This clonotype was seen once. The chain recombines TRBV5-1 with TRBJ2-1, with 11 bases lining up with TRBD1. This CDR3 comprises 15 residues. Germline values: CDR1 SGHRS, CDR2 YFSETQ. Losses at the gene ends were 3 bases for V and 7 bases for J; bases not matched to a gene: 6. In DNA, the CDR3 is TGCGCCAGCAGCTCTGGGACAGGGGGATGGAATGAGCAGTTCTTC. Translation: CASSSGTGGWNEQFF.

The chain couples TRBV20-1 to TRBJ2-1; D possibly uses TRBD1 or TRBD2 (5 bases each). There are 13 residues in the CDR3. Germline V lookup: CDR1 DFQATT, CDR2 SNEGSKA (reference sequence). Trimming took off 2 bases at V and 6 bases at J, with 11 bases between the two ends. The CDR3 loop reads CSARRVGTNEQFF. The CDR3 region has the DNA TGCAGTGCTAGACGGGTGGGGACCAATGAGCAGTTCTTC.

This clonotype was recorded only once. V is TRBV28 and J is TRBJ1-2, with D tentatively TRBD1 (6 bases). This CDR3 comprises 13 residues. Germline CDR1 and CDR2: MDHEN and SYDVKM. V lost 6 bases and J 6 bases, leaving 14 bases between the germline ends. The CDR3: CASRADSSHGYTF. For the CDR3, the DNA is TGTGCCAGCAGGGCGGACAGTTCCCATGGCTACACCTTC.

This rearrangement joins TRBV7-9 to TRBJ2-3; no clear D gene. This CDR3 contains 13 residues. Trimming cost V 1 base and J 6 bases, with 8 bases left between them. Germline V lookup: CDR1 SEHNR, CDR2 FQNEAQ (reference sequence). This CDR3 is CASSLGAWDTQYF. Written as DNA, the CDR3 is TGTGCCAGCAGCTTAGGGGCGTGGGATACGCAGTATTTT.

This clonotype was counted a single time. The chain is built from TRBV6-1 and TRBJ2-7; possibly TRBD1 for D (6 bases). The CDR3 runs to 14 residues. V was cut by 5 bases and J by 1 base, with 12 bases left in between. CDR1 MNHNS and CDR2 SASEGT come from the germline V gene. The CDR3 DNA sequence: TGTGCCAGCAGTAAGGCAGGGGATTCCTACGAGCAGTACTTC. Protein: CASSKAGDSYEQYF.

CDR3 residues: CASSMSGSAGETQYF. DNA for the CDR3: TGCGCCAGCAGCATGTCGGGCAGCGCTGGTGAGACCCAGTACTTC. The chain uses TRBV5-1 and TRBJ2-5; D ambiguous. The CDR3 is 15 residues long. Trimming cost V 4 bases and J 5 bases, with 18 bases left between them. The germline V gene encodes CDR1 SGHRS and CDR2 YFSETQ.

This chain links TRBV29-1 with TRBJ1-2; perhaps TRBD1 as D (6 bases). The V end was cut by 0 bases, the J end by 4 bases, with 9 bases between. Germline V CDR1 and CDR2: SQVTM, ANQGSEA. CDR3 length: 13 amino acids. In nucleotides, the CDR3 is TGCAGCGTTGAAGAGGGCAGGGGCTATGGCTACACCTTC. The encoded protein is CSVEEGRGYGYTF.

The V call is TRBV21-1, the J call TRBJ2-5; no DNA check was done on the table's D call, TRBD1. TRBV21-1 has pseudogene status. The CDR3 contains 15 residues. The CDR3 DNA follows: TGTGCCAGCAGGGATAACAGGGCGTTCCAAGAGACCCAGTACTTC. Translated: CASRDNRAFQETQYF.